The clone carrying this T cell receptor beta chain was counted ten times or more. The antigen is undetermined. The record originates from a study of metastatic and nonmetastatic thyroid tumors. Overall study context: Patients with malignant and benign thyroid disease provided blood and tumor or nodule tissue, whose repertoires were compared. Study results and limitations: Significantly greater TCR beta diversity was reportedly found in malignant thyroid tumors than in benign nodules (in blood and tumor).

Original processing notes: Built for papillary thyroid cancer, a distant-metastasis classifier drew on CDR3 differences across clinicopathological groups. TCRdb reanalyzed the PCR reads via MiXCR. None of the V and J calls come from the authors' own analysis; TCRdb made them. The profile shows more than 25,000 clones, approximately 7.4% of them singletons. All patients were treatment-naive before thyroid surgery. The sample comprised blood. The origin of this receptor is a female donor with papillary thyroid cancer or a benign thyroid nodule (not recorded which). Some clones in this sample may be carry-over from other donors' samples.

The CDR3, as DNA: TGTGCCAGCAGAATATTTTTAGGACATCAACAAGAGACCCAGTACTTC. Encoded protein: CASRIFLGHQQETQYF. The chain combines TRBV6-1 with TRBJ2-5; TRBD1 is a possible D gene (5 bases). The CDR3 covers 16 residues. CDR1 is MNHNS, CDR2 SASEGT, per germline. V was trimmed by 6 bases and J by 2 bases, leaving 19 bases between them.